The present entry profiles one T cell receptor beta chain with its context. Original processing notes: The assay estimated nucleated cells by amplifying reference gene primers. The table came from immunoSEQ multiplex PCR; TCRdb's copy has only in-frame clones and leaves some out. That table supplies the V and J calls and clone size; D and trimming were determined from the DNA. This table has under 200,000 clones, under 85% appearing once. The data were obtained in a study of blood T cell repertoires in COVID-19. Germline V gene sequence: CDR1 MDHEN, CDR2 SYDVKM. Between the trimmed V and J ends, which lost 6 bases and 5 bases, there was a span of 7 bases. The CDR3 consists of 12 residues.

Source material: peripheral blood. The source is a man in his sixties with active or convalescent COVID-19. J is TRBJ2-2 and V is TRBV28; D remains ambiguous. The CDR3 protein is CASSPETGELFF. The DNA of the CDR3 is TGTGCCAGCAGCCCAGAAACCGGGGAGCTGTTTTTT.